The subject of this entry is one T cell receptor beta chain. The sample is drawn from a study of T-cell memory formation after mild COVID-19. Study overall: TCR clusters largely stayed donor specific.

Germline CDR1 reads SGHRS; CDR2 reads YFSETQ. The CDR3 consists of 16 residues. V gave up 2 bases and J gave up 2 bases; unmatched junction bases: 4. 5'RACE primed at constant segments yielded TCR alpha and TCR beta cDNA libraries bearing sample barcodes and UMIs. TCRdb used MiXCR to reprocess the 5' RACE reads, holding one entry per CDR3 protein. The table has 400,000 or so distinct CDR3 sequences, 20% seen once; the top ten hold 7.5% to 9.5%. Sequencing was done on a sample of PBMCs or a T cell subset sorted from them (not recorded which). The clonotype comes from an adult woman who had mild COVID-19 (a few samples of this study predate the infection). Cell type and time point are not known. The chain joins TRBV5-1 to TRBJ2-3; 11 bases align to TRBD2. The chain's CDR3 is CASSFGTSGFTDTQYF. The CDR3 region has the DNA TGCGCCAGCAGCTTTGGGACTAGCGGCTTCACAGATACGCAGTATTTT.